This T cell receptor (beta chain) was recorded in a study of T cell changes during pregnancy in multiple sclerosis. Germline V gene data show CDR1 as SQVTM and CDR2 as ANQGSEA. The V gene lost 4 bases and the J gene lost 4 bases, with 7 bases spanning the gap. The CDR3 covers 11 residues. Sequencing used immunoSEQ multiplex PCR; TCRdb keeps in-frame clones, though not all of them. The sample carries roughly 48,000 clones, 85% to 95% recorded once. This receptor was taken from a female donor with multiple sclerosis, enrolled in a pregnancy study. The genes are TRBV29-1 and TRBJ1-2; D remains unclear. The sample here was CD4+ T cells from peripheral blood mononuclear cells, taken in the third trimester of pregnancy. The CDR3 DNA follows: TGCAGCGTTGCGGGAATCTATGGCTACACCTTC. The encoded protein is CSVAGIYGYTF.